Each of the 31 T cell receptor beta chains below was sequenced from the same sample in a study of CD8+CD57+ T cells in acquired aplastic anemia. Genomic DNA, the template, was used for profiling of the TCR beta VDJ and CDR3. TCRdb passed the reads through MiXCR, listing each CDR3 protein once. Of 200,000 or so distinct CDR3 sequences detected, 64% appear once; the ten largest clones hold under 60%. Sample: sorted CD4+, CD8+, or CD8+CD57+ T cells (not recorded which) from PBMCs. These receptors originate from a human donor with severe aplastic anemia or a healthy control (not recorded which).

This clonotype occurred many times. The rearrangement links TRBV24-1 to TRBJ2-3; maybe TRBD2 (5 bases). This CDR3 is built from 16 residues. The V gene lost 4 bases and the J gene lost 4 bases, with 17 bases spanning the gap. Germline V CDR1 and CDR2: KGHDR, SFDVKD. CDR3 in amino acids: CATSEWTEGRADTQYF. In nucleotides, the CDR3 is TGTGCCACCAGTGAATGGACCGAGGGTCGGGCAGATACGCAGTATTTT.

This chain uses TRBV20-1 with TRBJ2-7, with unresolved D. V lost 3 bases to trimming and J lost 0 bases, with 12 bases between them. CDR1 and CDR2 (germline): DFQATT, SNEGSKA (reference sequence). CDR3 length: 14 amino acids. CDR3: CSASWVPTSYEQYF. The CDR3 nucleotides read TGCAGTGCTAGCTGGGTCCCAACCTCCTACGAGCAGTACTTC.

CDR3 residues: CSAKGPLTDTQYF. As DNA, the CDR3 is TGCAGTGCTAAGGGACCCCTCACAGATACGCAGTATTTT. The chain links TRBV20-1 to TRBJ2-3, with D perhaps assigned TRBD1 or TRBD2 (5 bases each). The CDR3 is made up of 13 amino acids. Germline V gene data show CDR1 as DFQATT and CDR2 as SNEGSKA (reference sequence). The V end lost 4 bases, the J end lost 2 bases, and 10 bases lay between the germline ends.

The rearrangement joins TRBV29-1 to TRBJ1-2; D possibly corresponds to TRBD1 (5 bases). Germline values: CDR1 SQVTM, CDR2 ANQGSEA. V dropped 4 bases and J dropped 5 bases, with 14 bases sitting between them. This CDR3 region has 13 residues. CDR3 sequence: CSVGPGTTYGYTF. CDR3 DNA: TGCAGCGTTGGTCCGGGGACGACGTATGGCTACACCTTC.

The chain joins TRBV7-9 to TRBJ2-7; 7 bases are a match to TRBD1. The CDR3 length is 14 residues. The junction had 12 bases not matched to a gene; V was cut back by 1 base and J by 12 bases. From germline, CDR1 is SEHNR and CDR2 FQNEAQ (reference sequence). Written as DNA, the CDR3 is TGTGCCAGCAGCTTAGGTCTCGACAGGGTGGTTCTGTACTTC. Its translation: CASSLGLDRVVLYF. Together with reference TRBV7-9 and TRBJ2-7, the CDR3 gives the full variable domain: DTGVSQNPRHKITKRGQNVTFRCDPISEHNRLYWYRQTLGQGPEFLTYFQNEAQLEKSRLLSDRFSAERPKGSFSTLEIQRTEQGDSAMYLCASSLGLDRVVLYFGPGTRLTVT.

CDR3 nucleotides: TGTGCCAGCGATAAGCACGGGGACAGTGAAGCTTTCTTT. Its protein product is CASDKHGDSEAFF. The J gene is TRBJ1-1, the V gene TRBV9; 7 bases fit TRBD1. The CDR3 contains 13 residues. CDR1 is SGDLS, CDR2 YYNGEE, per germline. V gave up 7 bases and J gave up 7 bases; unmatched junction bases: 10.

V gene TRBV7-8 combines with J gene TRBJ2-1; 7 bases agree with TRBD2. Germline CDR1 reads SGHVS; CDR2 reads FQNEAQ. Losses at the gene ends were 3 bases for V and 9 bases for J; bases not matched to a gene: 5. This CDR3 is 13 amino acids long. The DNA of the CDR3 is TGTGCCAGCAGCTTCCGGGAGGTCGGTGAGCAGTTCTTC. Amino acid sequence: CASSFREVGEQFF.

This rearrangement joins TRBV7-9 to TRBJ2-7; D is possibly TRBD2 (5 bases). V shed 5 bases and J shed 6 bases, with 14 bases lying between them. The germline gives CDR1 SEHNR, CDR2 FQNEAQ (reference sequence). This CDR3 spans 13 amino acids. The CDR3 DNA reads TGTGCCAGCAGCCCGGACTTCGGTTCCGAGCAGTACTTC. Translated, it gives CASSPDFGSEQYF.

This chain links TRBV30 with TRBJ2-2, with TRBD1 identical over 12 bases. CDR1 and CDR2 (germline): GTSNPN, SVGIG (reference sequence). The CDR3 contains 14 residues. Germline trimming cut 2 bases from V and 6 bases from J; bases unmatched to any gene: 1. CDR3: CAWSRDRGPGELFF. The CDR3 bases are TGTGCCTGGAGTAGGGACAGGGGGCCCGGGGAGCTGTTTTTT.

This clonotype came up a few times. The chain carries TRBV6-4 and TRBJ2-3; no clear D. The germline V and J ends were trimmed by 0 bases and 1 base, with 11 bases remaining between them. Germline V CDR1 and CDR2: MRHNA, SNTAGT. The CDR3 runs to 16 residues. CDR3 sequence: CASSDSGGRGTDTQYF. The CDR3 DNA reads as TGTGCCAGCAGTGACTCGGGCGGACGGGGCACAGATACGCAGTATTTT.

The V and J genes are TRBV7-6 and TRBJ2-7, with a tentative D call TRBD2 (5 bases). Germline CDR1 and CDR2: SGHVS and FNYEAQ. This CDR3 has 15 amino acids. Trimming stripped 1 base from V and 2 bases from J, with 12 bases between. The CDR3 region is CASSLEGEAAYEQYF. The CDR3 DNA follows: TGTGCCAGCAGCTTAGAGGGAGAGGCAGCCTACGAGCAGTACTTC.

The chain couples TRBV29-1 to TRBJ2-5, with D tentatively TRBD2 (5 bases). The CDR3 sequence is 12 residues long. V was pared by 7 bases and J by 5 bases, with 14 bases between. Germline loops: CDR1 SQVTM, CDR2 ANQGSEA. CDR3 amino acids: CSALPPGETQYF. The CDR3 DNA reads TGCAGCGCCCTACCTCCGGGGGAGACCCAGTACTTC.

V gene TRBV5-5 combines with J gene TRBJ1-4; 8 bases line up with TRBD1. V shed 4 bases, J shed 8 bases, and the junction held 10 bases outside the gene matches. Germline V gene data show CDR1 as SGHKS and CDR2 as YYEKEE (reference sequence). The CDR3 consists of 15 residues. The CDR3 sequence: CASSPWTGSGEKLFF. CDR3 nucleotides: TGTGCCAGCAGCCCTTGGACAGGGTCGGGGGAAAAACTGTTTTTT. The entire variable domain, with the rest obtained from reference TRBV5-5 and TRBJ1-4, is as follows: DAGVTQSPTHLIKTRGQQVTLRCSPISGHKSVSWYQQVLGQGPQFIFQYYEKEERGRGNFPDRFSARQFPNYSSELNVNALLLGDSALYLCASSPWTGSGEKLFFGSGTQLSVL.

This sequence joins TRBV7-9 and TRBJ2-2; D is unclear. V dropped 4 bases and J dropped 6 bases, with 0 bases sitting between them. CDR3 length: 10 amino acids. CDR1 SEHNR and CDR2 FQNEAQ come from the germline V gene (reference sequence). The CDR3 DNA follows: TGTGCCAGCAGCTCCGGGGAGCTGTTTTTT. It is translated as CASSSGELFF.

The V and J genes are TRBV10-3 and TRBJ1-2; D might be TRBD1 (5 bases). Germline V CDR1 and CDR2: ENHRY, SYGVKD. The CDR3 consists of 16 residues. V was trimmed by 0 bases and J by 6 bases, leaving 17 bases between them. Here the CDR3 DNA reads TGTGCCATCAGTGAGTCAGGGGAGGGGCTTCCCCATGGCTACACCTTC. The encoded protein is CAISESGEGLPHGYTF.

V is TRBV7-2 and J is TRBJ2-7, with D possibly being TRBD1 (8 bases). Trimming shortened V by 6 bases and J by 3 bases, and 15 bases separated the two germline ends. The V gene's germline CDR1 is SGHTA and CDR2 FQGNSA. The CDR3 length is 14 residues. CDR3: CASSKRDRSYEQYF. DNA of the CDR3: TGTGCCAGCAGTAAGCGGGACAGGAGCTACGAGCAGTACTTC.

This sequence joins TRBV20-1 and TRBJ1-5; tentative D call: TRBD1 (5 bases). Germline values: CDR1 DFQATT, CDR2 SNEGSKA (reference sequence). The CDR3 is made up of 13 amino acids. V lost 7 bases to trimming and J lost 4 bases, with 14 bases between them. CDR3 amino acids: CSVTRGVNQPQHF. CDR3 coding DNA: TGCAGTGTAACCCGGGGGGTGAATCAGCCCCAGCATTTT.

The J gene is TRBJ2-7, the V gene TRBV7-3, with 9 positions matching TRBD1. The CDR3 contains 16 residues. Germline assignment: CDR1 SGHTA and CDR2 FQGTGA. Losses at the gene ends were 3 bases for V and 0 bases for J; bases not matched to a gene: 6. This CDR3 reads CASSFPGQGFSYEQYF. In DNA, the CDR3 is TGTGCCAGCAGCTTTCCGGGACAGGGCTTCTCCTACGAGCAGTACTTC.

On this clonotype itself: One junction end does not reproduce the germline sequence, and a read error may be involved. The chain joins TRBV2 to TRBJ1-2; D not certain. This CDR3 spans 12 amino acids. In germline, CDR1 is SNHLY, CDR2 FYNNEI. The CDR3 nucleotides read TGTGCCAGCGATAAACGAGGAGGCGGCGTCGCCTTC. It translates to CASDKRGGGVAF. The full variable domain, with the rest looked up from reference TRBV2 and TRBJ1-2, is EPEVTQTPSHQVTQMGQEVILRCVPISNHLYFYWYRQILGQKVEFLVSFYNNEISEKSEIFDDQFSVERPDGSNFTLKIRSTKLEDSAMYFCASDKRGGGVAFGSGTRLTVV.

This clonotype has at least ten counts. This chain uses TRBV12-3 or TRBV12-4 with TRBJ2-1, with D perhaps assigned TRBD1 or TRBD2 (6 bases each). This CDR3 comprises 11 residues. V dropped 10 bases and J dropped 6 bases, with 10 bases sitting between them. CDR3 DNA sequence: TGTGCCAACGGGGGCTTCAATGAGCAGTTCTTC. This codes for CANGGFNEQFF.

This clonotype was seen at least ten times. The chain combines TRBV5-6 with TRBJ2-7; TRBD1 might be the D (6 bases). Germline lookup yields CDR1 SGHDT and CDR2 YYEEEE. V shed 2 bases and J shed 1 base, with 10 bases lying between them. CDR3 length: 14 amino acids. The CDR3 bases are TGTGCCAGCAGCTTCTTAGGGGGATCCTACGAGCAGTACTTC. This translates into CASSFLGGSYEQYF.

As to this clonotype: The junction departs from germline at one end; a sequencing error may be responsible. The V and J genes are TRBV7-8 and TRBJ2-5; TRBD2 aligns across 14 bases. Germline assignment: CDR1 SGHVS and CDR2 FQNEAQ. The CDR3 loop spans 19 amino acids. DNA of the CDR3: TGTGCCGGCAGTCGGATTCCGGGACTAGCGGGGGTCAACCAAGAGACCCAGTACTTC. Protein: CAGSRIPGLAGVNQETQYF.

This clonotype was seen repeatedly, ten times or more. This chain links TRBV19 with TRBJ1-5, with TRBD1 as a possible D gene (6 bases). CDR1 is LNHDA, CDR2 SQIVND, per germline (reference sequence). V lost 0 bases and J 4 bases, leaving 10 bases between the germline ends. This CDR3 has 15 residues. In nucleotides, the CDR3 is TGTGCCAGTAGTATAGAACAGGGATTAAATCAGCCCCAGCATTTT. This sequence encodes CASSIEQGLNQPQHF.

About this clonotype: This may be a read error: a much more frequent sequence differs by one nucleotide. The chain carries TRBV19 and TRBJ1-5; no definite D call. This CDR3 is built from 15 residues. The germline gives CDR1 LNHDA, CDR2 SQIVND (reference sequence). The CDR3 reads CASSIEQRLNRPQHF. DNA of the CDR3: TGTGCCAGTAGTATAGAACAGAGATTAAATCGGCCCCAGCATTTT.

This clonotype was detected many times. This chain links TRBV4-1 with TRBJ1-2; tentative D call: TRBD1 (6 bases). From germline, CDR1 is MGHRA and CDR2 YSYEKL. Trimming shortened V by 0 bases and J by 7 bases, and 15 bases separated the two germline ends. CDR3 length equals 15 residues. Written as DNA, the CDR3 is TGCGCCAGCAGCCAAGAAAGCAGGGGCTTAGCTGGCTACACCTTC. It specifies CASSQESRGLAGYTF.

The genes are TRBV28 and TRBJ2-7, with a tentative D call TRBD1 (6 bases). Germline CDR1 is MDHEN and CDR2 is SYDVKM. The ends were cut back, 3 bases at V and 0 bases at J, with 12 bases in the middle. This CDR3 comprises 15 residues. The CDR3 DNA reads as TGTGCCAGCAGTTTGGTCAGGGGAAGCTCCTACGAGCAGTACTTC. Protein sequence: CASSLVRGSSYEQYF.

This clonotype has more than one count but fewer than ten. This chain links TRBV14 with TRBJ1-1; D unclear. The germline gives CDR1 SGHDN, CDR2 FVKESK. V was shortened by 4 bases and J by 4 bases, with 16 bases between the two germline ends. CDR3 size: 15 residues. CDR3 in amino acids: CASSPRTRPGTEAFF. CDR3 sequence (DNA): TGTGCCAGCAGCCCCAGGACCCGTCCTGGCACTGAAGCTTTCTTT.

This clonotype was detected a few times. The J gene is TRBJ2-1, the V gene TRBV6-4, with TRBD2 matching 14 bases. CDR3 length: 15 amino acids. V shed 2 bases and J 6 bases; nucleotides not matched to a gene: 0. CDR1 and CDR2 from the germline V gene are MRHNA and SNTAGT. The CDR3 loop is CASSDGTSGGNEQFF. CDR3 DNA sequence: TGTGCCAGCAGTGACGGGACTAGCGGGGGCAATGAGCAGTTCTTC.

Points on this clonotype: This CDR3 is missing its conserved last phenylalanine or tryptophan, likely due to a read error. The genes are TRBV15 and TRBJ2-1; possible D gene TRBD1, 6 bases. V lost 3 bases and J lost 3, with 9 bases in between. The CDR3 is 14 residues long. Germline V gene lookup returns CDR1 LNHNV and CDR2 YYDKDF (reference sequence). CDR3 in DNA: TGTGCCACCAGCAGGGACAGAGACTACAATGAGCAGTTCCTC. As protein: CATSRDRDYNEQFL.

There are a few counts of this clonotype. The V and J genes are TRBV7-2 and TRBJ2-7; 7 bases map to TRBD2. J was trimmed by 2 bases and V by 5 bases; bases with no gene match: 6. Germline V gene lookup returns CDR1 SGHTA and CDR2 FQGNSA. This CDR3 contains 14 residues. The CDR3 DNA sequence: TGTGCCAGCAGCGACCCTCGGGGGGCCTACGAGCAGTACTTC. It codes for CASSDPRGAYEQYF.

This clonotype was detected ten times or more. This rearrangement joins TRBV4-3 to TRBJ2-7; D is perhaps TRBD1 (6 bases). The CDR3 loop spans 15 amino acids. From germline, CDR1 is LGHNA and CDR2 YSLEER. The V and J ends lost 0 bases and 1 base respectively, with 10 bases between them. The CDR3 DNA is TGCGCCAGCAGCCAAGACAGGGGTTGGTCCTACGAGCAGTACTTC. Translated: CASSQDRGWSYEQYF.